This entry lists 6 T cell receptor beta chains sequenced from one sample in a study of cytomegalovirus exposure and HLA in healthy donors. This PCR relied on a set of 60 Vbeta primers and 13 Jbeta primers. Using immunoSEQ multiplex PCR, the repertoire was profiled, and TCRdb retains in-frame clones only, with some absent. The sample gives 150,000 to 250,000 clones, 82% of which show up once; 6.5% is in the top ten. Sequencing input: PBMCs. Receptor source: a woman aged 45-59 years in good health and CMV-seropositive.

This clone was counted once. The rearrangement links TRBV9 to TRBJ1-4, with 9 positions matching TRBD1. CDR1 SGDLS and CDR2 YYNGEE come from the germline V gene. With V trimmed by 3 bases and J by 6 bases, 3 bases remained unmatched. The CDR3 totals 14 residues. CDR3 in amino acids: CASSARDRDEKLFF. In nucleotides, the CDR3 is TGTGCCAGCAGCGCAAGGGACAGGGATGAAAAACTGTTTTTT.

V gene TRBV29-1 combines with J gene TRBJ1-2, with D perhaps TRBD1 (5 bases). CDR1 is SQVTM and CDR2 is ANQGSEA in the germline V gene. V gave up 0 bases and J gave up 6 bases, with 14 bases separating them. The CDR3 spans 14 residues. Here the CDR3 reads CSVEDQARAHGYTF. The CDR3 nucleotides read TGCAGCGTTGAAGATCAGGCCAGGGCTCATGGCTACACCTTC.

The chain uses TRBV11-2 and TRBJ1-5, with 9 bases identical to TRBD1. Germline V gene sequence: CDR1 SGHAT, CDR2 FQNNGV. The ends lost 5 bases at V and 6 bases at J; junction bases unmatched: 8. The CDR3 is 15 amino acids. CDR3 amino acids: CASSQDDRGTQPQHF. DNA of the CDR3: TGTGCCAGCAGCCAGGACGACAGGGGGACTCAGCCCCAGCATTTT.

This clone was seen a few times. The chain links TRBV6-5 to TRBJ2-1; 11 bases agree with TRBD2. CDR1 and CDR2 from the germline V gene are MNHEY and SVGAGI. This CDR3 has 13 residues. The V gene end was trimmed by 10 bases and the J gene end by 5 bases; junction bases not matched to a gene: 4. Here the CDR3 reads CATLAGGHNEQFF. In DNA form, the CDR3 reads TGTGCCACCCTAGCGGGGGGCCACAATGAGCAGTTCTTC.

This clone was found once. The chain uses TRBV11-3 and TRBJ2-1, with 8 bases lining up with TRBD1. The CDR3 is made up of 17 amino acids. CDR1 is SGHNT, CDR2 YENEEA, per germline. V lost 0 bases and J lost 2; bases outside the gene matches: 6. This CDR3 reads CASSLDTGQGPYNEQFF. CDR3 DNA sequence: TGTGCCAGCAGCTTAGATACCGGACAGGGCCCCTACAATGAGCAGTTCTTC.

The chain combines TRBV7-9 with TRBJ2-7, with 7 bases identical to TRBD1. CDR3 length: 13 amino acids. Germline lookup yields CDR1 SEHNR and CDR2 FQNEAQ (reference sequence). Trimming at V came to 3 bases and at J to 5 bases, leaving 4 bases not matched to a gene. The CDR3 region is CASSFTGVNEQYF. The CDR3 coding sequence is TGTGCCAGCAGCTTCACAGGGGTCAACGAGCAGTACTTC. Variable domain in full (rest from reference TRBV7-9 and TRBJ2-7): DTGVSQNPRHKITKRGQNVTFRCDPISEHNRLYWYRQTLGQGPEFLTYFQNEAQLEKSRLLSDRFSAERPKGSFSTLEIQRTEQGDSAMYLCASSFTGVNEQYFGPGTRLTVT.